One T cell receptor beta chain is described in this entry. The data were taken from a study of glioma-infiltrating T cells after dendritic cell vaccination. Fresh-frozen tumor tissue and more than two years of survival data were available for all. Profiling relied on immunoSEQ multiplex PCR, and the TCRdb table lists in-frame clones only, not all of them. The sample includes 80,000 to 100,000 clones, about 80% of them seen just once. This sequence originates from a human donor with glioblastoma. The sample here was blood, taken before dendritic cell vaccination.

The CDR3 region has the DNA TGTGCCAGCAGTCAACAGGGCCTTGAAGCTTTCTTT. Its protein product is CASSQQGLEAFF. The chain joins TRBV27 to TRBJ1-1, with TRBD1 as a possible D gene (6 bases). Germline-derived CDR1 and CDR2 are MNHEY and SMNVEV (reference sequence). The length of the CDR3 is 12 residues. V shed 5 bases and J shed 7 bases, with 11 bases lying between them.